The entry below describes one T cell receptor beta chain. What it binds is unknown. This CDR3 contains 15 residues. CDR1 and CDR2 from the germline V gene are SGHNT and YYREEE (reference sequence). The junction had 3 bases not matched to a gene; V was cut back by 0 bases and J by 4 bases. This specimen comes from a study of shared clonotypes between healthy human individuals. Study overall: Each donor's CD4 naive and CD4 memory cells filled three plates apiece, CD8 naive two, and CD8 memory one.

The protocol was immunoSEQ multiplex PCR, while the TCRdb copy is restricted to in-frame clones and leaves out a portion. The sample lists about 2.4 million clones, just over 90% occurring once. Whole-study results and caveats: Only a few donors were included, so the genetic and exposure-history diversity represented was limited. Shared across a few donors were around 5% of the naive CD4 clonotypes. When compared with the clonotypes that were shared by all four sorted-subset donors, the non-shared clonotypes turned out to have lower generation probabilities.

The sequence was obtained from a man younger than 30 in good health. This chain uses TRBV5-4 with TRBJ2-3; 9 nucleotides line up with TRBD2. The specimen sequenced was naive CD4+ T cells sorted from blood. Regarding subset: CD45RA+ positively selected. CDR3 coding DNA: TGTGCCAGCAGCTTGGATAGCGGGAGCGCAGATACGCAGTATTTT. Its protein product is CASSLDSGSADTQYF.